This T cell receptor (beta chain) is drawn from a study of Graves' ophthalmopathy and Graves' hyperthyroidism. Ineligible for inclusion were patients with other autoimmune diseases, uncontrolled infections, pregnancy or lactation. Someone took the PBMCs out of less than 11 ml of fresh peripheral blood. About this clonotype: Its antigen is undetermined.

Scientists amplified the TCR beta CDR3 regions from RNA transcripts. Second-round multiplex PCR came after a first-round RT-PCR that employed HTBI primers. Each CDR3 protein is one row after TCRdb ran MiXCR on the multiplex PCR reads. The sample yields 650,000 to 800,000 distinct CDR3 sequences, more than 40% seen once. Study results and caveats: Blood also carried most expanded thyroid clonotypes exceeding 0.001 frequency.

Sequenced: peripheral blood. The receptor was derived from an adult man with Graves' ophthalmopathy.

This CDR3 reads CSVSRALDREAFF. The CDR3, as DNA: TGCAGCGTTAGCCGGGCTTTGGACAGAGAAGCTTTCTTT. The chain has TRBV29-1 and TRBJ1-1; perhaps TRBD1 as D (6 bases). This CDR3 region has 13 residues. V dropped 5 bases and J dropped 8 bases, with 18 bases sitting between them. The germline V gene has CDR1 SQVTM and CDR2 ANQGSEA.